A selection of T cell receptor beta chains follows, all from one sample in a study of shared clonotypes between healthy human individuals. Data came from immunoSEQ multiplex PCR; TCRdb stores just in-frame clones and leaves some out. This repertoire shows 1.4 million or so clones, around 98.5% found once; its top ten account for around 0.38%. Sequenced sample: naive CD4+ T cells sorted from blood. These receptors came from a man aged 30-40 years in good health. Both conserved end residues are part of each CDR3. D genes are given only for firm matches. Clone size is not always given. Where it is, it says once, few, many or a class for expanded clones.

CDR3 DNA: TGTGCCAGCAGCCTCGGGACAGTTGGAACCTACGAGCAGTACTTC
CDR3 protein: CASSLGTVGTYEQYF
D gene: TRBD1
J gene: TRBJ2-7
V gene: TRBV2
clone size: .

CDR3 DNA: TGTGCCAGCAGCCGAGAACGGGAGTTAGAGCAGTACTTC
CDR3 protein: CASSRERELEQYF
D gene: .
J gene: TRBJ2-7
V gene: TRBV7-2
clone size: .

CDR3 DNA: TGTGCCAGCTCACTACCTAGCGGGAGGGACAATGAGCAGTTCTTC
CDR3 protein: CASSLPSGRDNEQFF
D gene: TRBD2
J gene: TRBJ2-1
V gene: TRBV18
clone size: .

CDR3 DNA: TGTGCCAGTAGTGTAGCCAGGGGAGGCGGCGGGGAGCTGTTTTTT
CDR3 protein: CASSVARGGGGELFF
D gene: .
J gene: TRBJ2-2
V gene: TRBV19
clone size: .

CDR3 DNA: TGTGCCAGCAGCCGGACGGGAAGCTACGAGCAGTACTTC
CDR3 protein: CASSRTGSYEQYF
D gene: .
J gene: TRBJ2-7
V gene: TRBV5-6
clone size: .

CDR3 DNA: TGCGCCAGCAGCTTGGTGGCTAGCGGGTACAATGAGCAGTTCTTC
CDR3 protein: CASSLVASGYNEQFF
D gene: TRBD2
J gene: TRBJ2-1
V gene: TRBV5-1
clone size: .

CDR3 DNA: TGTGCCAGCAGCAGAGGTGTCGGCGAGCAGTACTTC
CDR3 protein: CASSRGVGEQYF
D gene: .
J gene: TRBJ2-7
V gene: TRBV5-6
clone size: .

CDR3 DNA: TGTGCCAGCAGCGCCCGGACAGGGCTCGAGCAGTACTTC
CDR3 protein: CASSARTGLEQYF
D gene: TRBD1
J gene: TRBJ2-7
V gene: TRBV9
clone size: .

CDR3 DNA: TGTGCCAGCAGCCCAAAGACAGGGCGGGACACCGGGGAGCTGTTTTTT
CDR3 protein: CASSPKTGRDTGELFF
D gene: TRBD1
J gene: TRBJ2-2
V gene: TRBV11-3
clone size: .

CDR3 DNA: TGTGCCAGCAGCTTTGCGAAGGGGGAAGCTTTCTTT
CDR3 protein: CASSFAKGEAFF
D gene: .
J gene: TRBJ1-1
V gene: TRBV13
clone size: few

CDR3 DNA: TGTGCCAGCAGCGTTGGGCTGGGGGGGCCCCAGCATTTT
CDR3 protein: CASSVGLGGPQHF
D gene: .
J gene: TRBJ1-5
V gene: TRBV5-4
clone size: .

CDR3 DNA: TGTGCTAGTGGTCCTGTCCCGGGACTAGCGGGAGCCGGGGCCCACAATGAGCAGTTCTTC
CDR3 protein: CASGPVPGLAGAGAHNEQFF
D gene: TRBD2
J gene: TRBJ2-1
V gene: TRBV12-5
clone size: .

CDR3 DNA: TGTGCCAGCAGGCCACCCCTGGGGGAGCAGCAGCCCCAGCATTTT
CDR3 protein: CASRPPLGEQQPQHF
D gene: .
J gene: TRBJ1-5
V gene: TRBV28
clone size: .

CDR3 DNA: TGTGCCAGTAGTATAGAACTCAGGGGAGGTGGCTACACCTTC
CDR3 protein: CASSIELRGGGYTF
D gene: .
J gene: TRBJ1-2
V gene: TRBV19
clone size: .

CDR3 DNA: TGTGCCAGCTCACCTCACGTAAGAGAGACCCAGTACTTC
CDR3 protein: CASSPHVRETQYF
D gene: .
J gene: TRBJ2-5
V gene: TRBV18
clone size: .

CDR3 DNA: TGTGCCAGCTGTCCGACGGGAAACACCGGGGAGCTGTTTTTT
CDR3 protein: CASCPTGNTGELFF
D gene: .
J gene: TRBJ2-2
V gene: TRBV7-9
clone size: .

CDR3 DNA: TGTGCCAGCGGGGGGGAAAGTTACAATGAGCAGTTCTTC
CDR3 protein: CASGGESYNEQFF
D gene: TRBD2
J gene: TRBJ2-1
V gene: TRBV6-5
clone size: .

CDR3 DNA: TGTGCCAGCAGACCCGCAGCCGGGGAAAAACTGTTTTTT
CDR3 protein: CASRPAAGEKLFF
D gene: .
J gene: TRBJ1-4
V gene: TRBV7-9
clone size: .

CDR3 DNA: TGCGCCAGCAGCTTGGGACTAGCGGGAGGGGGGTACGAGCAGTACTTC
CDR3 protein: CASSLGLAGGGYEQYF
D gene: TRBD2
J gene: TRBJ2-7
V gene: TRBV5-1
clone size: once

CDR3 DNA: TGCGCCAGCAGCCAAGGAAGACAGGGGAAGACTGGAAACACCATATATTTT
CDR3 protein: CASSQGRQGKTGNTIYF
D gene: TRBD1
J gene: TRBJ1-3
V gene: TRBV4-1
clone size: .

CDR3 DNA: TGTGCCAGTAGTATGTTGGGTCCCCGCTCTGGAAACACCATATATTTT
CDR3 protein: CASSMLGPRSGNTIYF
D gene: .
J gene: TRBJ1-3
V gene: TRBV19
clone size: .

CDR3 DNA: TGTGCCAGCAGTTTACCGGGGCGGGACACCGGGGAGCTGTTTTTT
CDR3 protein: CASSLPGRDTGELFF
D gene: .
J gene: TRBJ2-2
V gene: TRBV28
clone size: .

CDR3 DNA: TGTGCCAGCAGCTTGGACAGCTCTGGAAACACCATATATTTT
CDR3 protein: CASSLDSSGNTIYF
D gene: .
J gene: TRBJ1-3
V gene: TRBV5-4
clone size: .

CDR3 DNA: TGTGCCAGCAGCTCAACAGGGGGCGCCTCTGGGGCCAACGTCCTGACTTTC
CDR3 protein: CASSSTGGASGANVLTF
D gene: TRBD1
J gene: TRBJ2-6
V gene: TRBV5-5
clone size: .

CDR3 DNA: TGCAGCGTCGAGAGTAGGGCTTCGGACACTGAAGCTTTCTTT
CDR3 protein: CSVESRASDTEAFF
D gene: .
J gene: TRBJ1-1
V gene: TRBV29-1
clone size: .

CDR3 DNA: TGTGCCAGCAGCTTAAGCCAAGGGGGCGCAACTAATGAAAAACTGTTTTTT
CDR3 protein: CASSLSQGGATNEKLFF
D gene: TRBD1
J gene: TRBJ1-4
V gene: TRBV5-4
clone size: .

CDR3 DNA: TGTGCCAGTAGTAGGACAGGGAGCCATGGCTACACCTTC
CDR3 protein: CASSRTGSHGYTF
D gene: TRBD1
J gene: TRBJ1-2
V gene: TRBV19
clone size: .

CDR3 DNA: TGTGCCAGCAGCTTAGTCTGGGAGGGCGAGCAGTACTTC
CDR3 protein: CASSLVWEGEQYF
D gene: TRBD2
J gene: TRBJ2-7
V gene: TRBV7-2
clone size: .

CDR3 DNA: TGTGCCAGCAGCCCCCCAACCGGGGAGCTGTTTTTT
CDR3 protein: CASSPPTGELFF
D gene: .
J gene: TRBJ2-2
V gene: TRBV7-9
clone size: .

CDR3 DNA: TGTGCCAGTAGTGTAGGACAGCTAATTGGGTTCACCTTC
CDR3 protein: CASSVGQLIGFTF
D gene: .
J gene: TRBJ1-2
V gene: TRBV19
clone size: .

CDR3 DNA: TGTGCCAGCAGCACCACAGGGTCCTCCTACGAGCAGTACTTC
CDR3 protein: CASSTTGSSYEQYF
D gene: .
J gene: TRBJ2-7
V gene: TRBV9
clone size: .

CDR3 DNA: TGTGCCAGCAGTCCCCCCCTGGGAGAAAAACTGTTTTTT
CDR3 protein: CASSPPLGEKLFF
D gene: .
J gene: TRBJ1-4
V gene: TRBV28
clone size: .

CDR3 DNA: TGTGCCAGCAGCTTAAGTCCCTCCGGGGTAGAGACCCAGTACTTC
CDR3 protein: CASSLSPSGVETQYF
D gene: .
J gene: TRBJ2-5
V gene: TRBV7-3
clone size: .

CDR3 DNA: TGTGCCAGCAGTCTAGACAGTGAAAAACTGTTTTTT
CDR3 protein: CASSLDSEKLFF
D gene: .
J gene: TRBJ1-4
V gene: TRBV2
clone size: .

CDR3 DNA: TGTGCCACCAGCCGGACGTTTGTAGAGACCCAGTACTTC
CDR3 protein: CATSRTFVETQYF
D gene: .
J gene: TRBJ2-5
V gene: TRBV15
clone size: .

CDR3 DNA: TGCAGCGTGCGAGGAAGGGCCACAGATACGCAGTATTTT
CDR3 protein: CSVRGRATDTQYF
D gene: .
J gene: TRBJ2-3
V gene: TRBV29-1
clone size: .

CDR3 DNA: TGTGCCAGCAGCACGCCACTCCCGGATTGGAATGAGCAGTTCTTC
CDR3 protein: CASSTPLPDWNEQFF
D gene: .
J gene: TRBJ2-1
V gene: TRBV7-9
clone size: .

CDR3 DNA: TGTGCCAGCAGCCAGGACTATTTGGGTCACTACGAGCAGTACTTC
CDR3 protein: CASSQDYLGHYEQYF
D gene: .
J gene: TRBJ2-7
V gene: TRBV11-2
clone size: .

CDR3 DNA: TGTGCCAGCAGCCAAGACATAGCGGGAGGGAGTGAGCAGTTCTTC
CDR3 protein: CASSQDIAGGSEQFF
D gene: TRBD2
J gene: TRBJ2-1
V gene: TRBV14
clone size: .

CDR3 DNA: TGTGCCAGCAGCGGAAGCTCCTACGAGCAGTACTTC
CDR3 protein: CASSGSSYEQYF
D gene: .
J gene: TRBJ2-7
V gene: TRBV7-2
clone size: .

CDR3 DNA: TGCGCCGAGCCAAGCGGACGAATTTCCTACGAGCAGTACTTC
CDR3 protein: CAEPSGRISYEQYF
D gene: .
J gene: TRBJ2-7
V gene: TRBV5-1
clone size: .

CDR3 DNA: TGCAACGGGCGGGAGGACATGAACACTGAAGCTTTCTTT
CDR3 protein: CNGREDMNTEAFF
D gene: .
J gene: TRBJ1-1
V gene: TRBV29-1
clone size: .

CDR3 DNA: TGCAGCGCCGTCCAAGACAGGGAGGACACAGATACGCAGTATTTT
CDR3 protein: CSAVQDREDTDTQYF
D gene: .
J gene: TRBJ2-3
V gene: TRBV29-1
clone size: .

CDR3 DNA: TGTGCCAGCAGTCCCCGGACGGGGACTGAAGCTTTCTTT
CDR3 protein: CASSPRTGTEAFF
D gene: .
J gene: TRBJ1-1
V gene: TRBV28
clone size: .

CDR3 DNA: TGTGCCACCAGCAGAGTAGAGAGCTCCTACAATGAGCAGTTCTTC
CDR3 protein: CATSRVESSYNEQFF
D gene: .
J gene: TRBJ2-1
V gene: TRBV15
clone size: once

CDR3 DNA: TGTGCCAGCAGTCCGTGGACTGGGAATGAGCAGTTCTTC
CDR3 protein: CASSPWTGNEQFF
D gene: .
J gene: TRBJ2-1
V gene: TRBV27
clone size: .

CDR3 DNA: TGTGCCAGCTCACCAGACCAGGTCTCCACCGGGGAGCTGTTTTTT
CDR3 protein: CASSPDQVSTGELFF
D gene: .
J gene: TRBJ2-2
V gene: TRBV18
clone size: .

CDR3 DNA: TGTGCCAGCAGGGGACCCGGACTAGCGGGAAACAATGAGCAGTTCTTC
CDR3 protein: CASRGPGLAGNNEQFF
D gene: TRBD2
J gene: TRBJ2-1
V gene: TRBV11-2
clone size: .

CDR3 DNA: TGTGCCAGCAGCCCGGACAGGGCGGGTGAGCAGTACTTC
CDR3 protein: CASSPDRAGEQYF
D gene: TRBD1
J gene: TRBJ2-7
V gene: TRBV11-1
clone size: .

CDR3 DNA: TGTGCCAGCAGCCCTACAGGGATTGGAGGCTACACCTTC
CDR3 protein: CASSPTGIGGYTF
D gene: .
J gene: TRBJ1-2
V gene: TRBV28
clone size: .

CDR3 DNA: TGCGCCAGCAGCTTCAACAGGGTCCCAGATACGCAGTATTTT
CDR3 protein: CASSFNRVPDTQYF
D gene: .
J gene: TRBJ2-3
V gene: TRBV5-1
clone size: .

CDR3 DNA: TGTGCCAGCAGTTTAATGGACTGGGGGCGCAATCAGCCCCAGCATTTT
CDR3 protein: CASSLMDWGRNQPQHF
D gene: .
J gene: TRBJ1-5
V gene: TRBV28
clone size: .

CDR3 DNA: TGTGCCAGCAGCGGACAGGCGAGAAATCAGCCCCAGCATTTT
CDR3 protein: CASSGQARNQPQHF
D gene: TRBD1
J gene: TRBJ1-5
V gene: TRBV7-2
clone size: .